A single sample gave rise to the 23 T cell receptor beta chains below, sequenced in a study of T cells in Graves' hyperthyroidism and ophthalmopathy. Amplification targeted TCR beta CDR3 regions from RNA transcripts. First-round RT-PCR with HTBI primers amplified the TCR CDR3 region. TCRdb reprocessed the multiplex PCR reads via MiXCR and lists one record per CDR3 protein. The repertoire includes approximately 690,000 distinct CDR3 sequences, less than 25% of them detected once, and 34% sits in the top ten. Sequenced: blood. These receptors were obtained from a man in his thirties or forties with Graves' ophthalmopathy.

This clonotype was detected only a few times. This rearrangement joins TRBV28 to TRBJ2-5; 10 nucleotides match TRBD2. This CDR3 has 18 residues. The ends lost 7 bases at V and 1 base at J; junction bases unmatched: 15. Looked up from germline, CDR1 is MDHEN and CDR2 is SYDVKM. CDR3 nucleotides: TGTGCCAGCATCCCAGGGGGCGGAACTAGCGGGATCCAAGAGACCCAGTACTTC. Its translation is CASIPGGGTSGIQETQYF.

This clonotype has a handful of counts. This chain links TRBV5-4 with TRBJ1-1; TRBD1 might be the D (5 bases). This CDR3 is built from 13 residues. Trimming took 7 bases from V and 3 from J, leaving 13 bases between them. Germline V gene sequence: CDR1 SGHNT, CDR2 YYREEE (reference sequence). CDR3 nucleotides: TGTGCCAGCTCCGGGGGGAGCGACACTGAAGCTTTCTTT. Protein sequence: CASSGGSDTEAFF.

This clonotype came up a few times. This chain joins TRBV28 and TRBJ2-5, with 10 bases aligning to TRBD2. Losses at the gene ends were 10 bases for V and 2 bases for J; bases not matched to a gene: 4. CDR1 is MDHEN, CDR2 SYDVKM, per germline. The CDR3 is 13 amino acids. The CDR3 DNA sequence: TGTGCCATCCGACTAGCGGGTCAAGAGACCCAGTACTTC. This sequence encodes CAIRLAGQETQYF.

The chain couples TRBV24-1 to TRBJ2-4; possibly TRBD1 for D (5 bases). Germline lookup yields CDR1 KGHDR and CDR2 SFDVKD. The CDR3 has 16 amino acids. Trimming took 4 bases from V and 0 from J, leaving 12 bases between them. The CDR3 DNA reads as TGTGCCACCAGTGACACTGACAGCATAGCCAAAAACATTCAGTACTTC. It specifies CATSDTDSIAKNIQYF.

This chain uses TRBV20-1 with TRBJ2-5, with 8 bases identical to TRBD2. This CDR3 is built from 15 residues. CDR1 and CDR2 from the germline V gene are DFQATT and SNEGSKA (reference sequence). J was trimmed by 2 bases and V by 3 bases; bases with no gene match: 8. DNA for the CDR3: TGCAGTGCTAGGAGCCAGCGGGAGAGACAAGAGACCCAGTACTTC. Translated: CSARSQRERQETQYF.

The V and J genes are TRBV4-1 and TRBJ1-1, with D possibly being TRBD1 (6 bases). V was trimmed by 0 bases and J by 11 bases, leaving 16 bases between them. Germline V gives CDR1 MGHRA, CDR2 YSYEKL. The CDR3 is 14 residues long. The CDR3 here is CASSQDRGGSRAFF. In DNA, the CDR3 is TGCGCCAGCAGCCAAGATAGGGGGGGCTCGCGGGCTTTCTTT.

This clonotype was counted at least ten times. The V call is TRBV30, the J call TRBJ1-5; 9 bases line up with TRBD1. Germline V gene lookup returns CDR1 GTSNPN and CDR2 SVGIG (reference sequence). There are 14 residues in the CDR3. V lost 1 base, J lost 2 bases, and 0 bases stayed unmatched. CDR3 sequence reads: CAWSGTGGNQPQHF. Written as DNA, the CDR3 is TGTGCCTGGAGTGGGACAGGGGGCAATCAGCCCCAGCATTTT.

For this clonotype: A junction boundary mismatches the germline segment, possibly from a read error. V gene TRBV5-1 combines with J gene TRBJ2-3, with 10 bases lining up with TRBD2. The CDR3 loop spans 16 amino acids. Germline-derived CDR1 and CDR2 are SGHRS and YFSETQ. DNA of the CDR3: TGTGCCAGCAGCTCCTCCGGGCTAGCGGGAGTGGATACGCAGTATTTT. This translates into CASSSSGLAGVDTQYF.

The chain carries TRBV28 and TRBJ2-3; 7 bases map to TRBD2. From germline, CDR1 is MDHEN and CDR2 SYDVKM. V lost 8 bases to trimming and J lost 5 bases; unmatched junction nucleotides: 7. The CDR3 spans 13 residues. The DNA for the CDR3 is TGTGCCAGCGAGGGTTCGGGGGGAGATACGCAGTATTTT. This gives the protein CASEGSGGDTQYF.

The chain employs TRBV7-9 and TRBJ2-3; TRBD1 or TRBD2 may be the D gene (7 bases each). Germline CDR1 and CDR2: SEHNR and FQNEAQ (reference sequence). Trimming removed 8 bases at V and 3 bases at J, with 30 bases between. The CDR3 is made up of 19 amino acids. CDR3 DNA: TGTGCCAGCTTAGTGGCCTCGGGGAACAGGGGACTACTGACAGATACGCAGTATTTT. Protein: CASLVASGNRGLLTDTQYF.

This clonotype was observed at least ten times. The CDR3 nucleotides read TGTGCCAGCTCATCTAAAATGTCGGCGATGGGCACTGAAGCTTTCTTT. This encodes CASSSKMSAMGTEAFF. The chain combines TRBV18 with TRBJ1-1; D not certain. CDR3 length: 16 residues. Germline CDR1 is KGHSH and CDR2 is LQKENI. Trimming took off 5 bases at V and 4 bases at J, with 20 bases between the two ends.

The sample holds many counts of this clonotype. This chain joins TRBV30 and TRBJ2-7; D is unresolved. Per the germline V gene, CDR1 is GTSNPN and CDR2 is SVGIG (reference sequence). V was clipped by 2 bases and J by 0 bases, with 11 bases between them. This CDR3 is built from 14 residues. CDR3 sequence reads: CAWSPQKPSYEQYF. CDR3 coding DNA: TGTGCCTGGAGTCCCCAGAAGCCCTCCTACGAGCAGTACTTC.

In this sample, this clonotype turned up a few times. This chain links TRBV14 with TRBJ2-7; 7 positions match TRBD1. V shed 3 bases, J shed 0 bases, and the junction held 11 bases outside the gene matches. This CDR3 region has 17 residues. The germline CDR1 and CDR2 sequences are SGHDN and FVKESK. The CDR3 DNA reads TGTGCCAGCAGCCACAACCGAGGCAGGGGGAACTCCTACGAGCAGTACTTC. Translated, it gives CASSHNRGRGNSYEQYF.

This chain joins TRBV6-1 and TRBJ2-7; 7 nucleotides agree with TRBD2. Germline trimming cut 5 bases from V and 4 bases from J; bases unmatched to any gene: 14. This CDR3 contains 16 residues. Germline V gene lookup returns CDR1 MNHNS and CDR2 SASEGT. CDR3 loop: CASSRTLRGRGYEQYF. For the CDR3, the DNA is TGTGCCAGCAGTCGCACCCTTAGAGGGAGGGGATACGAGCAGTACTTC.

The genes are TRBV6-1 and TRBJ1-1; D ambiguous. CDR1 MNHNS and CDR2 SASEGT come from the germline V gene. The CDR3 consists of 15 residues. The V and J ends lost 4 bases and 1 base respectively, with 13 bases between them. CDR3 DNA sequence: TGTGCCAGCAGTGTCAACCCAATGGGGAACACTGAAGCTTTCTTT. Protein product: CASSVNPMGNTEAFF.

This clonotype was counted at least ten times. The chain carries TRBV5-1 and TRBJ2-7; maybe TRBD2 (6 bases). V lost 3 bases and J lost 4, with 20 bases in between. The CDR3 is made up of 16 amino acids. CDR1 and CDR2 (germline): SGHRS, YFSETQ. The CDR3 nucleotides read TGCGCCAGCAGCTCTCACGCCAGGGACGCGGGATACGAGCAGTACTTC. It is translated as CASSSHARDAGYEQYF.

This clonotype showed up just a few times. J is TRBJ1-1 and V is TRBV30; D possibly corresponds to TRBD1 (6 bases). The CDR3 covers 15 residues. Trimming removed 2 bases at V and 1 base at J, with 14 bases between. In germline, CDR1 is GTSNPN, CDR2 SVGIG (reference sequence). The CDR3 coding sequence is TGTGCCTGGAGTTCGGCAGGACAGCCGAACACTGAAGCTTTCTTT. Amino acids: CAWSSAGQPNTEAFF.

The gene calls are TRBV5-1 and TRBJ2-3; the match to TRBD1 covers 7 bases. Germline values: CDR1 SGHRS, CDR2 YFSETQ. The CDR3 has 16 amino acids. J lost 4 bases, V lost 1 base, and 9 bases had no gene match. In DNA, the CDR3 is TGCGCCAGCAGCTTGTCAGCAGGGGGAGCGGCAGATACGCAGTATTTT. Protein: CASSLSAGGAADTQYF.

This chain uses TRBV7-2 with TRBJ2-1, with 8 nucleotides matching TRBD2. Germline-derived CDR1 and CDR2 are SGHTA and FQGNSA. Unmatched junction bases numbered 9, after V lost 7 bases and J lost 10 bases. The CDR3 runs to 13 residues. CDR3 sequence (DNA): TGTGCCAGCACTCTGTTAGCGGGAAACGAGCAGTTCTTC. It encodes CASTLLAGNEQFF.

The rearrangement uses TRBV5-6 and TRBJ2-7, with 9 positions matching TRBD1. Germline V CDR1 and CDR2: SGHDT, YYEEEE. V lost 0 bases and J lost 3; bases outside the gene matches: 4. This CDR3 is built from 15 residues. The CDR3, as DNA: TGTGCCAGCAGCTTGGGCCGGGACAGGGTCTACGAGCAGTACTTC. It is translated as CASSLGRDRVYEQYF.

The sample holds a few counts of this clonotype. Here the CDR3 DNA reads TGCGCCAGCAGCTTGACTTCTAGCGCGGGAGATACGCAGTATTTT. Translated, it gives CASSLTSSAGDTQYF. The chain is built from TRBV5-1 and TRBJ2-3; weak D call: TRBD2 (6 bases). The CDR3 length is 15 residues. Germline CDR1 SGHRS, CDR2 YFSETQ. Trimming took off 1 base at V and 5 bases at J, with 14 bases between the two ends.

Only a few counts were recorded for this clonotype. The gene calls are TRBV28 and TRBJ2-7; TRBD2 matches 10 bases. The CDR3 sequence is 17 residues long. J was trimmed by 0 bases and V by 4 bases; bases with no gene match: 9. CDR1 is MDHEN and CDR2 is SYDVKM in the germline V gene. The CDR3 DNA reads TGTGCCAGCAGTTCACTGTCACTAGCGGGGAACTCCTACGAGCAGTACTTC. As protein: CASSSLSLAGNSYEQYF.

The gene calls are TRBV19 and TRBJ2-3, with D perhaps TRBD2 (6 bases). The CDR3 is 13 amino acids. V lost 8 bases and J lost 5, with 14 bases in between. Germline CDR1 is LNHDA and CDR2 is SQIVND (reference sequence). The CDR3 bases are TGTGCCAGTCGGTCCCTAGCGCAAGATACGCAGTATTTT. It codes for CASRSLAQDTQYF.